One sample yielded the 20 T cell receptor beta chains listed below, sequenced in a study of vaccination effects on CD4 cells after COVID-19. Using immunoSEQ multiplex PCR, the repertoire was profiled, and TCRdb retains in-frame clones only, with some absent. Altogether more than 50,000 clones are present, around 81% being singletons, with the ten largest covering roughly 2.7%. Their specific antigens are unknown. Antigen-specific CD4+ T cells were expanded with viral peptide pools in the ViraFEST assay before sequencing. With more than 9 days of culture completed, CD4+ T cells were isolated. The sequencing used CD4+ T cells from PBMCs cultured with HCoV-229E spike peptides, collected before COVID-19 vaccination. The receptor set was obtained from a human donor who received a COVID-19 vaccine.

CDR3 in amino acids: CASSPGRADTQYF. CDR3 coding DNA: TGCGCCAGCAGCCCCGGGAGGGCAGATACGCAGTATTTT. This chain links TRBV5-1 with TRBJ2-3; 8 nucleotides align to TRBD2. V dropped 4 bases and J dropped 4; count of bases not matched to a gene: 2. Per the germline V gene, CDR1 is SGHRS and CDR2 is YFSETQ. The CDR3 contains 13 residues.

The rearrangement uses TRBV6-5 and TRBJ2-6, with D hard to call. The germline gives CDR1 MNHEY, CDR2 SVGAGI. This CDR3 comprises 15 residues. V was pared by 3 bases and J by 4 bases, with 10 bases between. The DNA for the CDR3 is TGTGCCAGCAGTTATTCTTCGGACGGGGCCAACGTCCTGACTTTC. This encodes CASSYSSDGANVLTF.

In DNA form, the CDR3 reads TGTGCCAGCAGCCTGACTAGCGGGGGGCCCTACGAGCAGTACGTC. It yields the protein CASSLTSGGPYEQYV. This sequence joins TRBV7-2 and TRBJ2-7; 13 nucleotides align to TRBD2. CDR1 and CDR2 (germline): SGHTA, FQGNSA. J lost 2 bases, V lost 5 bases, and 3 bases had no gene match. The CDR3 spans 15 residues.

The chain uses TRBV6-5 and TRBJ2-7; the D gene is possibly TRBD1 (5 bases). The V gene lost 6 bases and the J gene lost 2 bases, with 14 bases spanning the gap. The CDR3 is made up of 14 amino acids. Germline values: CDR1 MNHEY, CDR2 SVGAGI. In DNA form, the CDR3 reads TGTGCCAGCAGGGACAACCTCGTGACCTACGAGCAGTACGTC. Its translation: CASRDNLVTYEQYV.

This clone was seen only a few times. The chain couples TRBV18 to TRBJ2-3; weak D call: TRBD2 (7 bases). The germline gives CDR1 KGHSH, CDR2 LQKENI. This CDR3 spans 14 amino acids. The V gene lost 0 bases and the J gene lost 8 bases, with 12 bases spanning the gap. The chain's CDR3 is CASSPPGGLVTQYF. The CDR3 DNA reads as TGTGCCAGCTCACCACCGGGGGGGCTGGTTACGCAGTATTTT.

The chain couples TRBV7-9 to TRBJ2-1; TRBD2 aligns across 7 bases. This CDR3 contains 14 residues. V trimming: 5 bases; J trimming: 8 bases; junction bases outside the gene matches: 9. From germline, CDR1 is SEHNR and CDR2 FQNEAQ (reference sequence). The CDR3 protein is CASSRWGGLHEQFF. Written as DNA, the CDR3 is TGTGCCAGCAGCCGCTGGGGGGGGTTACATGAGCAGTTCTTC.

CDR3 nucleotides: TGTGCCAGCTCACCGTCTGAGGATGCAGTGCAGTACGTC. This codes for CASSPSEDAVQYV. The chain recombines TRBV18 with TRBJ2-7, with D unresolved. The CDR3 sequence is 13 residues long. CDR1 and CDR2 from the germline V gene are KGHSH and LQKENI. V was cut by 3 bases and J by 9 bases, with 15 bases left in between.

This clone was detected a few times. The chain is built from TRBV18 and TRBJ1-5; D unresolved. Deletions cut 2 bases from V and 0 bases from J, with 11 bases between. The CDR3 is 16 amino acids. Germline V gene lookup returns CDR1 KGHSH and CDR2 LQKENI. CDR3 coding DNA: TGTGCCAGCTCACCAGCGGCAGGATATAGCAATCAGCCCCAGCATTTT. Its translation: CASSPAAGYSNQPQHF.

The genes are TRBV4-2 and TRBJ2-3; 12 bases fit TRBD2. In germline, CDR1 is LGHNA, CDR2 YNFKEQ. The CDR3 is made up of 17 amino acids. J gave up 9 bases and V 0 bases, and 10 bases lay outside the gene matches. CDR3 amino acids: CASSQDGLAGGPWTQYF. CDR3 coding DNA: TGTGCCAGCAGCCAAGATGGGCTAGCGGGGGGGCCTTGGACGCAGTATTTT.

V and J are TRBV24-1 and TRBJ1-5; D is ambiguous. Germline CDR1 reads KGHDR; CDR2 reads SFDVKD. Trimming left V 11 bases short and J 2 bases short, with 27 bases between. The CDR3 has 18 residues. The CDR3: CANRVGLKTVNGNQPQHF. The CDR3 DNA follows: TGTGCCAACCGAGTCGGATTGAAGACCGTCAACGGCAATCAGCCCCAGCATTTT.

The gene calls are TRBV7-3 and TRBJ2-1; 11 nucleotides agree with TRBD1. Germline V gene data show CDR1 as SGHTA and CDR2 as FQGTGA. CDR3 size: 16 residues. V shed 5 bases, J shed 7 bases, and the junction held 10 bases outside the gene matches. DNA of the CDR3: TGTGCCAGCAGCCAAGGCCGGACAGGGGGCAGGAATGAGCAGTTCTTC. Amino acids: CASSQGRTGGRNEQFF.

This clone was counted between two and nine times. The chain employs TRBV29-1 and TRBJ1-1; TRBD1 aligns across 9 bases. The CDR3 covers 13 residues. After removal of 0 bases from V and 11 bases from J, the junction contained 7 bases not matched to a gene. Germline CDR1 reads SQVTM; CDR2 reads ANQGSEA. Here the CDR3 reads CSVEEGQGRKAFF. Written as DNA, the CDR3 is TGCAGCGTTGAAGAGGGACAGGGACGCAAGGCTTTCTTT.

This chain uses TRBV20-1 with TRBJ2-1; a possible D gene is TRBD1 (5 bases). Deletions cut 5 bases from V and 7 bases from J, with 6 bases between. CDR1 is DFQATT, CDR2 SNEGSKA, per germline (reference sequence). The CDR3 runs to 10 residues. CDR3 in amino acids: CSARQNEQFF. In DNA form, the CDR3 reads TGCAGTGCTCGACAGAATGAGCAGTTCTTC.

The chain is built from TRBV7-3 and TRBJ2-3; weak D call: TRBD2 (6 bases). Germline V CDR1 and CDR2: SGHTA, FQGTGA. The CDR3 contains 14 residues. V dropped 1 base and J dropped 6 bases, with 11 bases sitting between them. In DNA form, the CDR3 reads TGTGCCAGCAGCTTAAACTTAGCGGAGGATACGCAGTATTTT. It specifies CASSLNLAEDTQYF.

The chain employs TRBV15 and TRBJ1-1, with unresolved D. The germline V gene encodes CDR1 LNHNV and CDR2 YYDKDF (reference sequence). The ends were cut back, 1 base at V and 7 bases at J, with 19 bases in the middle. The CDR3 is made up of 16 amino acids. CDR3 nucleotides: TGTGCCACCAGCAGAGGCTTTTTGGGCCCGGGAAATGAAGCTTTCTTT. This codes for CATSRGFLGPGNEAFF.

CDR3 coding DNA: TGCGCCAGCAGCCAAGGTCCCGGGACTAGCGCGAACAATGAGCAGTTCTTC. This gives the protein CASSQGPGTSANNEQFF. V and J are TRBV4-3 and TRBJ2-1; 10 bases map to TRBD2. CDR1 is LGHNA, CDR2 YSLEER, per germline. This CDR3 has 17 amino acids. V gave up 1 base and J gave up 5 bases; unmatched junction bases: 8.

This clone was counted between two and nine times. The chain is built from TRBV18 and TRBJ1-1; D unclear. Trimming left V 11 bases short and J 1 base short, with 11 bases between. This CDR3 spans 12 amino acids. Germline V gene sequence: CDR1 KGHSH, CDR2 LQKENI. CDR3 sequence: CAGASQNTEAFF. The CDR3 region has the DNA TGTGCCGGCGCATCCCAGAACACTGAAGCTTTCTTT.

CDR3 coding DNA: TGCGCCAGCAGCGCTAGCGGGGGGGCCAATGAGCAGTTCTTC. This encodes CASSASGGANEQFF. The J gene is TRBJ2-1, the V gene TRBV5-1; the match to TRBD2 covers 12 bases. The CDR3 extends over 14 amino acids. J lost 6 bases, V lost 4 bases, and 2 bases had no gene match. Per germline, CDR1 SGHRS and CDR2 YFSETQ. Complete variable domain (other parts from reference TRBV5-1 and TRBJ2-1): KAGVTQTPRYLIKTRGQQVTLSCSPISGHRSVSWYQQTPGQGLQFLFEYFSETQRNKGNFPGRFSGRQFSNSRSEMNVSTLELGDSALYLCASSASGGANEQFFGPGTRLTVL.

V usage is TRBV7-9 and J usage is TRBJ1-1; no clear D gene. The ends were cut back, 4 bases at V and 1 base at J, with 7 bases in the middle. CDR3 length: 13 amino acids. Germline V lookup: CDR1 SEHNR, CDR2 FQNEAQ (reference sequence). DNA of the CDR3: TGTGCCAGCAGCTCTCACACGAACACTGAAGCTTTCTTT. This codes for CASSSHTNTEAFF.

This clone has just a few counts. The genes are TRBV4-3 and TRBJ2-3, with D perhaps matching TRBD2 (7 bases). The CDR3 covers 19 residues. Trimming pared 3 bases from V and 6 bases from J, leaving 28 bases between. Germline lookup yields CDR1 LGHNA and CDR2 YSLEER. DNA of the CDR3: TGCGCCAGCAGCCACCACGGAGGTGTGGGGGGGCGGACGGGTGATACGCAGTATTTT. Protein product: CASSHHGGVGGRTGDTQYF.